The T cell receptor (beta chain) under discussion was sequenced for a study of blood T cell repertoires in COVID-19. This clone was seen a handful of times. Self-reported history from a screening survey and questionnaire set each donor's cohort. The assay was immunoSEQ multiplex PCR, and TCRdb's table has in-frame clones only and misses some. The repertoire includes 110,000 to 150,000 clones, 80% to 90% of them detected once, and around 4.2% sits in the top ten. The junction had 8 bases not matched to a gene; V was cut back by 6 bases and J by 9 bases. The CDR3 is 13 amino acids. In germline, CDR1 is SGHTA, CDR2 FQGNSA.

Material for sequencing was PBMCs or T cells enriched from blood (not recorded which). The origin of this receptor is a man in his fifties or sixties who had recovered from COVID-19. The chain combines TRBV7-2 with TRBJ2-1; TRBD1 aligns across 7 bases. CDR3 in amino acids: CASRAAGGVEQFF. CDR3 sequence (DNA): TGTGCCAGCAGAGCCGCAGGGGGAGTTGAGCAGTTCTTC.